This TCR beta chain is from a study of T cell repertoires in cytomegalovirus infection. Study as a whole: Through public TCR beta signatures, both CMV infection and matching HLA type were indicated. Study results and limitations: HLA-C-restricted CMV clonotypes gave the most frequent clonotype in two of eight donors. Accumulated public TCR beta family frequency recognized individuals carrying CMV together with the relevant HLA.

TCRdb re-derived calls from the reads in MiXCR, one entry per CDR3 protein. Counted here are 150,000 to 190,000 distinct CDR3 sequences, less than 25% occurring once; the ten biggest clones make up approximately 10%. After removal of 3 bases from V and 4 bases from J, the junction contained 4 bases not matched to a gene. The CDR3 covers 14 residues. Germline CDR1 SGHKS, CDR2 YYEKEE (reference sequence). A remark on this clonotype: The antigen is undetermined.

The source of this sequence is a human donor in good health (CMV status not recorded). Some clones in this sample may be carry-over from other donors' samples. The material sequenced was PBMCs. The chain employs TRBV5-5 and TRBJ1-1; 9 bases align to TRBD1. DNA for the CDR3: TGTGCCAGCAGCTCGGAACAGGGGGCCACTGAAGCTTTCTTT. It specifies CASSSEQGATEAFF.